The next 3 T cell receptor beta chains were all read from a single sample in a study of radiotherapy plus CTLA-4 blockade in lung cancer. TCRdb keeps only in-frame clones here, not all; method: immunoSEQ multiplex PCR. The table lists about 83,000 clones, 78% of them singletons. The sequenced sample was peripheral blood, obtained from a patient treated with radiotherapy plus ipilimumab. All receptors come from a human donor with non-small cell lung cancer who had a partial response to radiotherapy plus ipilimumab. Some clones in this sample may be carry-over from other donors' samples.

V gene TRBV21-1 combines with J gene TRBJ2-3; TRBD2 is taken as the D call from the table, unchecked against the DNA. TRBV21-1 is assigned pseudogene status. The CDR3 is 15 amino acids. CDR3 DNA sequence: TGTGCCAGCAGCAAATTATGCGGGAGCACAGATACGCAGTATTTT. Residues: CASSKLCGSTDTQYF.

In its sample, this clone was seen a few times. The J gene is TRBJ1-3, the V gene TRBV28, with a weak D call TRBD1 (6 bases). The CDR3 has 13 residues. Deletions cut 6 bases from V and 5 bases from J, with 11 bases between. The germline V gene encodes CDR1 MDHEN and CDR2 SYDVKM. The CDR3 region is CASRFQGRNTIYF. In nucleotides, the CDR3 is TGTGCCAGCAGATTTCAGGGGCGAAACACCATATATTTT.

The chain links TRBV7-9 to TRBJ2-7; the match to TRBD2 covers 14 bases. This CDR3 spans 18 amino acids. V gave up 4 bases and J gave up 0 bases; unmatched junction bases: 8. The germline V gene has CDR1 SEHNR and CDR2 FQNEAQ (reference sequence). The CDR3 DNA is TGTGCCAGCAGCTGGCCGGGACTAGCGGGGGCCCCCTCCTACGAGCAGTACTTC. Protein: CASSWPGLAGAPSYEQYF. Looking up the rest from reference TRBV7-9 and TRBJ2-7 gives the full variable domain: DTGVSQNPRHKITKRGQNVTFRCDPISEHNRLYWYRQTLGQGPEFLTYFQNEAQLEKSRLLSDRFSAERPKGSFSTLEIQRTEQGDSAMYLCASSWPGLAGAPSYEQYFGPGTRLTVT.